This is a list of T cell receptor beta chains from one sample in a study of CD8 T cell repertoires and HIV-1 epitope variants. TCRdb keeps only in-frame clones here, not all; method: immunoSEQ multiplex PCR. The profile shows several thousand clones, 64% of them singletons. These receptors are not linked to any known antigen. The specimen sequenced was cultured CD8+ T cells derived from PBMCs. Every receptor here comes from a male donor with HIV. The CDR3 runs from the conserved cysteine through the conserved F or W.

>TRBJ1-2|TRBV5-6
CASSWGPGANYGYTF
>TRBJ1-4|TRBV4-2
CASSQGDEGLGATNEKLFF
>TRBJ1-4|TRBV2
CASSDGQSIEKLFF
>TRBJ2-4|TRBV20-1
CSATWRSLF
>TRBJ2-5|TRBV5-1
CASSSGTAQETQYF
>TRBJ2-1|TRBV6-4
CASSDSDRDNEQFF
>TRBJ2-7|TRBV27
CASRMGLSYEQYF
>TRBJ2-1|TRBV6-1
CASSETGSHHEQFF
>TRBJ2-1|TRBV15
CATKPPGTSGYNEQFF
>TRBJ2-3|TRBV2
CASRDFTDTQYF
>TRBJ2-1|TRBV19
CASSKSSYNEQFF
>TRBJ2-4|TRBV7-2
CASSLDGANIQYF
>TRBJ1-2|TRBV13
CASSLPGTGELGGYTF